This passage covers 24 T cell receptor beta chains from one sample sequenced in a study of TIL therapy for anti-PD-1-resistant metastatic lung cancer. Stated time point: pre-treatment sample, taken before nivolumab and TIL therapy. Pleural nodules or supraclavicular lymph nodes made up most of the excised metastases sampled. This was the immunoSEQ v3 assay. Repertoires were generated with immunoSEQ multiplex PCR, while TCRdb's copy carries only in-frame clones and drops some. The table shows about 100,000 clones, with 65% occurring only once. The sequences come from tumor tissue, collected at baseline. The source of these receptors is a person aged 25-85 years with non-small cell lung cancer.

The rearrangement joins TRBV7-7 to TRBJ2-1; maybe TRBD2 (5 bases). V was shortened by 1 base and J by 5 bases, with 12 bases between the two germline ends. Germline CDR1 SSHAT, CDR2 FNYEAQ (reference sequence). The CDR3 has 15 amino acids. The CDR3 DNA reads TGTGCCAGCAGCTTAGAGGCTAGCCCAAACAATGAGCAGTTCTTC. It yields the protein CASSLEASPNNEQFF.

The rearrangement links TRBV27 to TRBJ2-6; D is ambiguous. CDR1 and CDR2 (germline): MNHEY, SMNVEV (reference sequence). This CDR3 is built from 13 residues. The V end lost 6 bases, the J end lost 3 bases, and 6 bases lay between the germline ends. The CDR3 region has the DNA TGTGCCAGCAGCCTACTTGGGGCCAACGTCCTGACTTTC. Protein product: CASSLLGANVLTF. Using reference TRBV27 and TRBJ2-6 for the parts outside the CDR3, the full variable domain is EAQVTQNPRYLITVTGKKLTVTCSQNMNHEYMSWYRQDPGLGLRQIYYSMNVEVTDKGDVPEGYKVSRKEKRNFPLILESPSPNQTSLYFCASSLLGANVLTFGAGSRLTVL.

The genes are TRBV5-8 and TRBJ2-5, with no clear D. Trimming removed 6 bases at V and 5 bases at J, with 14 bases between. CDR3 length: 13 amino acids. The germline CDR1 and CDR2 sequences are SGHTS and YDEGEE. CDR3: CASISQLRETQYF. CDR3 in DNA: TGTGCCAGCATCTCCCAACTGCGGGAGACCCAGTACTTC.

The chain combines TRBV11-3 with TRBJ2-3, with D possibly being TRBD1 or TRBD2 (5 bases each). This CDR3 is 16 amino acids long. Trimming took off 5 bases at V and 5 bases at J, with 20 bases between the two ends. CDR1 and CDR2 from the germline V gene are SGHNT and YENEEA. The CDR3 coding sequence is TGTGCCAGCAGCCCAAGCGGCTGGGGGTCCGGAGATACGCAGTATTTT. Translated, it gives CASSPSGWGSGDTQYF.

This clone has only a few counts. The chain carries TRBV28 and TRBJ2-7; TRBD1 is a possible D gene (6 bases). There are 14 residues in the CDR3. In germline, CDR1 is MDHEN, CDR2 SYDVKM. Trimming cost V 5 bases and J 2 bases, with 13 bases left between them. Here the CDR3 DNA reads TGTGCCAGCAGTATACAGGGTCTTACCTACGAGCAGTACTTC. As protein: CASSIQGLTYEQYF. Filled out from reference TRBV28 and TRBJ2-7, the complete variable domain reads DVKVTQSSRYLVKRTGEKVFLECVQDMDHENMFWYRQDPGLGLRLIYFSYDVKMKEKGDIPEGYSVSREKKERFSLILESASTNQTSMYLCASSIQGLTYEQYFGPGTRLTVT.

V usage is TRBV11-2 and J usage is TRBJ2-4; D remains ambiguous. The germline V gene encodes CDR1 SGHAT and CDR2 FQNNGV. V was clipped by 2 bases and J by 8 bases, with 19 bases between them. The CDR3 is 16 residues long. The CDR3 reads CASSLQQSPPHDIQYF. CDR3 nucleotides: TGTGCCAGCAGCTTACAACAGTCCCCCCCCCACGACATTCAGTACTTC.

The rearrangement links TRBV6-2 or TRBV6-3 to TRBJ2-7; D is ambiguous. The V end was cut by 5 bases, the J end by 2 bases, with 4 bases between. The CDR3 totals 11 residues. Germline assignment: CDR1 MNHEY and CDR2 SVGEGT. In nucleotides, the CDR3 is TGTGCCAGCAGTCTGACCTACGAGCAGTACTTC. It yields the protein CASSLTYEQYF.

This rearrangement joins TRBV6-2 or TRBV6-3 to TRBJ1-2; D might be TRBD1 (5 bases). The CDR3 runs 15 residues. V was trimmed by 5 bases and J by 2 bases, leaving 15 bases between them. The V gene's germline CDR1 is MNHEY and CDR2 SVGEGT. The CDR3 is CASSIPGRANYGYTF. The CDR3 DNA follows: TGTGCCAGCAGTATACCGGGACGGGCAAACTATGGCTACACCTTC.

For the CDR3, the DNA is TGTGCCAGCAGCTACCAAGGCAGAGCGGATACGCAGTATTTT. Translation gives CASSYQGRADTQYF. V and J are TRBV11-2 and TRBJ2-3; D ambiguous. CDR3 length: 14 residues. V lost 4 bases, J lost 6 bases, and 14 bases lay in between. From germline, CDR1 is SGHAT and CDR2 FQNNGV.

The genes are TRBV7-2 and TRBJ2-5; 7 bases agree with TRBD1. Germline V gene lookup returns CDR1 SGHTA and CDR2 FQGNSA. This CDR3 spans 13 amino acids. J gave up 4 bases and V 5 bases, and 4 bases lay outside the gene matches. CDR3 nucleotide sequence: TGTGCCAGCAGCCCACAGGGGAGAGAGACCCAGTACTTC. Translated, it gives CASSPQGRETQYF.

The V gene is TRBV25-1, the J gene TRBJ1-1; perhaps TRBD1 as D (5 bases). Trimming pared 6 bases from V and 3 bases from J, leaving 17 bases between. Germline CDR1 and CDR2: MGHDK and SYGVNS. The CDR3 has 15 amino acids. In DNA form, the CDR3 reads TGTGCCAGCAGAGGACTAGACAGAACCTACACTGAAGCTTTCTTT. Translated, it gives CASRGLDRTYTEAFF.

In this sample, this clone turned up once. The J gene is TRBJ2-7, the V gene TRBV4-1, with unresolved D. This CDR3 contains 15 residues. V was shortened by 1 base and J by 2 bases, with 12 bases between the two germline ends. From germline, CDR1 is MGHRA and CDR2 YSYEKL. The CDR3 loop reads CASSQGMDGPYEQYF. CDR3 sequence (DNA): TGCGCCAGCAGCCAAGGCATGGACGGACCCTACGAGCAGTACTTC.

J is TRBJ2-1 and V is TRBV5-3; D remains unclear. TRBV5-3 is labeled an ORF, and its function is uncertain. The V end was cut by 1 base, the J end by 10 bases, with 6 bases between. The CDR3 is 11 residues long. Written as DNA, the CDR3 is TGTGCCAGAAGCTTGATTCGGGAGCAGTTCTTC. It encodes CARSLIREQFF.

As regards this clone: Mismatch with germline at one junction end may stem from a read error. This rearrangement joins TRBV7-7 to TRBJ1-3; no clear D gene. This CDR3 contains 15 residues. CDR1 is SSHAT, CDR2 FNYEAQ, per germline (reference sequence). The CDR3 nucleotides are TGTGCTAGCAGCTTAGCGCCAGTCTCTGGAAACACCATATATTTT. It yields the protein CASSLAPVSGNTIYF.

Of note for this clone: The same CDR3 arises from other DNA sequences in this sample as well. The CDR3 coding sequence is TGTGCCAGCAGTGTTTCCAGCAGGATAGGCCAGTACTTC. It is translated as CASSVSSRIGQYF. The chain combines TRBV2 with TRBJ2-5; D is unclear. CDR1 and CDR2 (germline): SNHLY, FYNNEI. V was pared by 4 bases and J by 10 bases, with 16 bases between. The length of the CDR3 is 13 residues. The full variable domain, in which reference TRBV2 and TRBJ2-5 provide the parts outside the CDR3, is EPEVTQTPSHQVTQMGQEVILRCVPISNHLYFYWYRQILGQKVEFLVSFYNNEISEKSEIFDDQFSVERPDGSNFTLKIRSTKLEDSAMYFCASSVSSRIGQYFGPGTRLLVL.

V and J are TRBV7-2 and TRBJ2-4; 9 nucleotides align to TRBD2. Germline V gene data show CDR1 as SGHTA and CDR2 as FQGNSA. With V trimmed by 1 base and J by 9 bases, 7 bases remained unmatched. CDR3 length: 15 residues. The CDR3 loop is CASSLEAGGQGIQYF. The CDR3, as DNA: TGTGCCAGCAGCTTAGAGGCGGGGGGGCAGGGCATTCAGTACTTC.

This clone was observed a few times. This rearrangement joins TRBV5-1 to TRBJ1-3; possible D gene TRBD1, 6 bases. V lost 2 bases to trimming and J lost 2 bases, with 17 bases between them. The germline CDR1 and CDR2 sequences are SGHRS and YFSETQ. This CDR3 region has 17 residues. This chain's CDR3 is CASSLGRGGIAGNTIYF. The CDR3 DNA is TGCGCCAGCAGCTTAGGCAGGGGCGGTATTGCTGGAAACACCATATATTTT.

This clone has at least ten counts. V and J are TRBV7-8 and TRBJ2-5; 10 bases map to TRBD2. V lost 1 base to trimming and J lost 8 bases; unmatched junction nucleotides: 4. The germline gives CDR1 SGHVS, CDR2 FQNEAQ. CDR3 size: 14 residues. The CDR3 nucleotides read TGTGCCAGCAGCTTAGTTCTAGCGGGAGACACCCAGTACTTC. It encodes CASSLVLAGDTQYF.

CDR3 residues: CASSLTSGGRDRTQYF. The CDR3 region has the DNA TGTGCCAGCAGCTTGACTTCGGGGGGCCGGGATCGGACCCAGTACTTC. This chain connects TRBV5-6 to TRBJ2-5; TRBD2 might be the D (7 bases). The V end was cut by 1 base, the J end by 7 bases, with 20 bases between. This CDR3 has 16 amino acids. Germline CDR1 reads SGHDT; CDR2 reads YYEEEE.

This clone turned up a few times. The CDR3 coding sequence is TGTGCCAGCAGTGTATTAGCGGGGGGACAGGGGAATAATTCACCCCTCCACTTT. Translation: CASSVLAGGQGNNSPLHF. This chain connects TRBV6-1 to TRBJ1-6; the match to TRBD1 covers 10 bases. V gave up 4 bases and J gave up 5 bases; unmatched junction bases: 11. The CDR3 loop spans 18 amino acids. Per the germline V gene, CDR1 is MNHNS and CDR2 is SASEGT.

The rearrangement links TRBV5-1 to TRBJ2-3, with D unresolved. V gave up 0 bases and J gave up 4 bases, with 12 bases separating them. Germline V gene lookup returns CDR1 SGHRS and CDR2 YFSETQ. CDR3 length equals 15 residues. CDR3 in amino acids: CASSLAAPSADTQYF. In DNA, the CDR3 is TGCGCCAGCAGCTTGGCGGCACCAAGTGCAGATACGCAGTATTTT.

J is TRBJ1-1 and V is TRBV28; 8 nucleotides agree with TRBD1. The CDR3 has 12 residues. Germline lookup yields CDR1 MDHEN and CDR2 SYDVKM. V lost 6 bases to trimming and J lost 10 bases; unmatched junction nucleotides: 7. The CDR3 sequence: CASRTGQGRAFF. CDR3 in DNA: TGTGCCAGCAGAACCGGACAGGGAAGAGCTTTCTTT.

The V and J genes are TRBV7-2 and TRBJ2-1, with D perhaps matching TRBD2 (5 bases). Trimming removed 1 base at V and 6 bases at J, with 16 bases between. Germline CDR1 is SGHTA and CDR2 is FQGNSA. The CDR3 runs 16 residues. The CDR3 DNA reads TGTGCCAGCAGCTTAGGGACTCCCCTCCTATCCAATGAGCAGTTCTTC. Translation: CASSLGTPLLSNEQFF.

The chain is built from TRBV7-8 and TRBJ1-6; no reliable D call. V lost 3 bases to trimming and J lost 7 bases, with 13 bases between them. There are 15 residues in the CDR3. Per germline, CDR1 SGHVS and CDR2 FQNEAQ. The CDR3 sequence is CASSFPRLRNSPLHF. CDR3 in DNA: TGTGCCAGCAGCTTTCCGAGACTTCGAAATTCACCCCTCCACTTT.